This TCR beta chain comes out of a study of cytomegalovirus exposure and HLA in healthy donors. Study-level background: Falling in the Caucasian-associated ancestry cluster were about 80% of under 500 genotyped donors. Study outcomes and limitations: A later analysis found most CMV-associated TCR beta chains apparently HLA-restricted. About 87% or about 30% of the time was how often most TCR beta V segments were productive, according to an earlier analysis. No immune exposure information besides CMV serostatus was available.

Note on this clone: Its antigen is unidentified.

It was with 60 Vbeta and 13 Jbeta primers that the PCR ran. Data came from immunoSEQ multiplex PCR; TCRdb stores just in-frame clones and leaves some out. The sample holds around 140,000 clones, roughly four fifths seen once. CDR3 length: 16 amino acids. Germline V gene sequence: CDR1 MDHEN, CDR2 SYDVKM. V was pared by 6 bases and J by 6 bases, with 11 bases of the junction left unmatched. V usage is TRBV28 and J usage is TRBJ2-3; 11 bases map to TRBD1. The TCR originated in a woman in her 40s in good health and CMV-seronegative. Material for sequencing was PBMCs. The CDR3 loop reads CASSQFRTGGWDTQYF. CDR3 sequence (DNA): TGTGCCAGCAGCCAGTTTAGGACAGGGGGCTGGGATACGCAGTATTTT.